This T cell receptor beta chain appears in the sequencing data of a study of blood T cell repertoires in COVID-19. Study overall: PBMCs, B-cell-depleted T cells, or T cells provided the cDNA or gDNA that made up the material.

Under the authors' procedure: Reference gene primer amplification gave nucleated cell count estimates. TCRdb keeps only in-frame clones here, not all; method: immunoSEQ multiplex PCR. For V, J and clone size, that table is used; D and trimming come from the DNA. In the table there are fewer than 200,000 clones, 81% of which are singletons. V gave up 1 base and J gave up 3 bases, with 9 bases separating them. CDR1 is MGHDK, CDR2 SYGVNS, per germline. The CDR3 spans 14 residues. The material sequenced was peripheral blood. The chain links TRBV25-1 to TRBJ1-1; D is possibly TRBD1 (5 bases). This clonotype was sampled from a woman of 80 years or more with COVID-19, enrolled during active disease. The CDR3 coding sequence is TGTGCCAGCAGTGAATCGCAGGGTTACACTGAAGCTTTCTTT. Its translation: CASSESQGYTEAFF. Looking up the rest from reference TRBV25-1 and TRBJ1-1 gives the full variable domain: EADIYQTPRYLVIGTGKKITLECSQTMGHDKMYWYQQDPGMELHLIHYSYGVNSTEKGDLSSESTVSRIRTEHFPLTLESARPSHTSQYLCASSESQGYTEAFFGQGTRLTVV.